This TCR beta chain appears in the sequencing data of a study of human T cells and chemical hapten exposure. The CDR3 loop spans 13 amino acids. Germline loops: CDR1 SSHAT, CDR2 FNYEAQ (reference sequence). This clonotype was counted ten times or more. What it recognizes is unknown. The junction shows a germline mismatch at one end, possibly a read error. Notes on the study in general: Once DPC sensitization occurred, TCRs above 1 in 1000 frequency showed no change. Significantly more large CDR3 similarity clusters arose among expanded TCRs than among controls. Patch test score was positively correlated with the counts of TCRs that had expanded at PT1.

The time point denotes: pre-sensitization, week 0. Treatment noted: therapeutic diphenylcyclopropenone sensitization with weekly scalp DPC. TCRdb called the RACE reads again in MiXCR, with one record for every CDR3 protein. Counted here are tens of thousands of distinct CDR3 sequences, about 7.4% occurring once; the ten biggest clones make up around 1.4%. V gene TRBV7-7 combines with J gene TRBJ2-7, with D unresolved. The receptor was isolated from a woman aged 45 to 65 with alopecia areata. Some clones in this sample may be carry-over from other donors' samples. The specimen comprised whole blood, sampled in connection with sensitization to the hapten diphenylcyclopropenone (DPC). This chain's CDR3 is CASSLALGYEQYF. In DNA form, the CDR3 reads TGTGCTAGCAGCTTAGCTCTAGGTTACGAGCAGTACTTC.